These 3 T cell receptor beta chains came from one sample sequenced in a study of shared T cell receptors in the human thymus. Generated by immunoSEQ multiplex PCR, the TCRdb table keeps only in-frame clones and is missing some. The sample comprises some 760,000 clones, 75% to 90% of which are singletons, and roughly 0.01% rests with the top ten. These same records also appear under a second study, on human thymus T cells.

Sequenced material: thymocytes. Every receptor here comes from a girl under three years old with a congenital heart defect.

The chain has TRBV5-6 and TRBJ1-2; D uncertain. The ends were cut back, 4 bases at V and 4 bases at J, with 5 bases in the middle. The CDR3 consists of 11 residues. Germline CDR1 is SGHDT and CDR2 is YYEEEE. The CDR3 nucleotides are TGTGCCAGCAGCCGGGGCTATGGCTACACCTTC. Residues: CASSRGYGYTF.

This chain uses TRBV4-1 with TRBJ1-4; TRBD1 is a possible D gene (5 bases). CDR1 is MGHRA and CDR2 is YSYEKL in the germline V gene. The CDR3 consists of 15 residues. The V end was cut by 5 bases, the J end by 8 bases, with 18 bases between. The CDR3 sequence is CASSDLGVSGEKLFF. The CDR3 bases are TGCGCCAGCAGCGATCTAGGGGTCTCCGGAGAAAAACTGTTTTTT.

This clone was seen a few times. The J gene is TRBJ1-5, the V gene TRBV7-2; 11 bases agree with TRBD1. The trim removed 0 bases at V and 0 bases at J, leaving 13 bases unmatched. The CDR3 is 21 amino acids. The V gene's germline CDR1 is SGHTA and CDR2 FQGNSA. CDR3 DNA sequence: TGTGCCAGCAGCTTAGCGAGGGGCCTGGGACAGGGGGAGAGTAGCAATCAGCCCCAGCATTTT. It specifies CASSLARGLGQGESSNQPQHF.